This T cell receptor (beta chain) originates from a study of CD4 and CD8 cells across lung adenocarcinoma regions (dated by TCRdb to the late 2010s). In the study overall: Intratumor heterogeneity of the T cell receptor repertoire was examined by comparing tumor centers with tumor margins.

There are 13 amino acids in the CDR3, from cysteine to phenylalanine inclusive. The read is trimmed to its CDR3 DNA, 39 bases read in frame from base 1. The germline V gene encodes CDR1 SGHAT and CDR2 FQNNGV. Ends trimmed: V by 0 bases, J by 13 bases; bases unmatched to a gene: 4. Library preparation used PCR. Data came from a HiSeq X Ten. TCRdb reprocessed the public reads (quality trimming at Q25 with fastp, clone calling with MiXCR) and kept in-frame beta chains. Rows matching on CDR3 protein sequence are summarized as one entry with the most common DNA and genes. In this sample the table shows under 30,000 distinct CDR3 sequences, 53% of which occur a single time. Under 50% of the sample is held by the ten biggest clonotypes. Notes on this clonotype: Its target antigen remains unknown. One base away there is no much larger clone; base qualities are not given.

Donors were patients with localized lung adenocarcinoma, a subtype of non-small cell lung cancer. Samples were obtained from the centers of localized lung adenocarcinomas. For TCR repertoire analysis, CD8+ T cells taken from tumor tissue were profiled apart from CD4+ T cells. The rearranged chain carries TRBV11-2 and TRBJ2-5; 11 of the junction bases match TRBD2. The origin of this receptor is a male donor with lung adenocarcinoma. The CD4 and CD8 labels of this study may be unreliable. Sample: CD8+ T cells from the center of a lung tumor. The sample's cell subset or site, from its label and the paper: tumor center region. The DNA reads TGTGCCAGCAGCTTAGAACTAGCGGGAGAGGGGTACTTC. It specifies CASSLELAGEGYF.